What follows are 2 T cell receptor beta chains derived from one specimen sequenced in a study of identical twins. MiXCR was run by TCRdb on the 5' RACE reads, yielding one entry per CDR3 protein. The data show 500,000 to 550,000 distinct CDR3 sequences, approximately 22% seen once. These data were also filed under a second study, of T cells expressing NK-cell markers.

The sample taken for sequencing was CD4+ T cells sorted from blood. The receptors stem from a woman younger than 30 in good health.

This sequence joins TRBV5-1 and TRBJ2-1, with D possibly being TRBD2 (6 bases). V lost 3 bases, J lost 7 bases, and 8 bases lay in between. Germline loops: CDR1 SGHRS, CDR2 YFSETQ. This CDR3 is 12 amino acids long. DNA for the CDR3: TGCGCCAGCAGCTGGAGGGGAAATGAGCAGTTCTTC. Its protein is CASSWRGNEQFF.

A few counts support this clonotype. The chain combines TRBV7-2 with TRBJ2-7; D is uncertain. Germline values: CDR1 SGHTA, CDR2 FQGNSA. V dropped 2 bases and J dropped 2 bases, with 7 bases sitting between them. The length of the CDR3 is 13 residues. This CDR3 reads CASSLWETYEQYF. The CDR3 nucleotides read TGTGCCAGCAGCTTATGGGAAACCTACGAGCAGTACTTC.